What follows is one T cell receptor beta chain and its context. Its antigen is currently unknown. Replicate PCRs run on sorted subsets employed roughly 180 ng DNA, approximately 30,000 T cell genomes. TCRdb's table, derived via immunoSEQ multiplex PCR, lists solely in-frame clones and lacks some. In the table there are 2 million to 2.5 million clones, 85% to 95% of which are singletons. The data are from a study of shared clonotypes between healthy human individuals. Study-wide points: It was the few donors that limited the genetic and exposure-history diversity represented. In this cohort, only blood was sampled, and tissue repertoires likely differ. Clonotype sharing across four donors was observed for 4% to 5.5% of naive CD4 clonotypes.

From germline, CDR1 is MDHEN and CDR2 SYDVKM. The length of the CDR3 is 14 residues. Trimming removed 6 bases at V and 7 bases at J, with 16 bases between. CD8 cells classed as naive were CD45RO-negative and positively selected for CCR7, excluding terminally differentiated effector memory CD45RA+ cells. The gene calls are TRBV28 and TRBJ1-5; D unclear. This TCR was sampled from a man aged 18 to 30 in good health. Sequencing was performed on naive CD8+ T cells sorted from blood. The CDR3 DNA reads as TGTGCCAGCAGCGTCTTGGGATCCCACCAGCCCCAGCATTTT. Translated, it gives CASSVLGSHQPQHF.